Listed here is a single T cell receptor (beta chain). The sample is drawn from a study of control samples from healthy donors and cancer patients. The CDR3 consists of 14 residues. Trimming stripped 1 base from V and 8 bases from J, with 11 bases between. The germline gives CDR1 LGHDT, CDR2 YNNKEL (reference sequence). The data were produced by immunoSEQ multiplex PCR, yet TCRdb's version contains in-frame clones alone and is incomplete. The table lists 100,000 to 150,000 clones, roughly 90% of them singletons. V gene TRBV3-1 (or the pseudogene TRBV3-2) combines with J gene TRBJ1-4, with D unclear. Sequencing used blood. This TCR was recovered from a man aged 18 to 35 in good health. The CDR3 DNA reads TGTGCCAGCAGCCAAGCTTCCGGGTTGGAAAAACTGTTTTTT. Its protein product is CASSQASGLEKLFF.